This T cell receptor (beta chain) was captured in a study of blood T cell repertoires in COVID-19. Overall study context: Donors in the United States, Italy and Spain gave samples during acute or convalescent COVID-19.

Clones were sequenced by immunoSEQ multiplex PCR, and TCRdb holds only the in-frame ones, with some missing. Altogether 250,000 to 350,000 clones are present, approximately 84% being singletons, with the ten largest covering over 1.3%. This clone has just a few counts. Enrolment of Seattle patients took place during active infection, and they were followed longitudinally. In germline, CDR1 is MDHEN, CDR2 SYDVKM. The trim removed 4 bases at V and 0 bases at J, leaving 1 base unmatched. The CDR3 has 15 amino acids. The sequencing input was peripheral blood. This TCR was sampled from a human donor with COVID-19, enrolled during active disease. The donor label of this sample is uncertain. V usage is TRBV28 and J usage is TRBJ2-5, with 11 nucleotides matching TRBD2. Written as DNA, the CDR3 is TGTGCCAGCAGTTCTAGCGGGGGGTACCAAGAGACCCAGTACTTC. The encoded protein is CASSSSGGYQETQYF.